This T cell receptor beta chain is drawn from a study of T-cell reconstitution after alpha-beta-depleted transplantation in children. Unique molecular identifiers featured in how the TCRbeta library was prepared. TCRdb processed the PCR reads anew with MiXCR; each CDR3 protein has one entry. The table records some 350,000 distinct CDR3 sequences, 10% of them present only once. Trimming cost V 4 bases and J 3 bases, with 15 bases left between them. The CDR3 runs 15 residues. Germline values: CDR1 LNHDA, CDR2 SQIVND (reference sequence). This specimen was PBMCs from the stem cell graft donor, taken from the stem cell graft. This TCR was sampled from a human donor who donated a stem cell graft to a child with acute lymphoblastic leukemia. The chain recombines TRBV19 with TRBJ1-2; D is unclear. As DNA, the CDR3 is TGTGCCAGTAGTACATCTTATGGGAATTACTATGGCTACACCTTC. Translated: CASSTSYGNYYGYTF. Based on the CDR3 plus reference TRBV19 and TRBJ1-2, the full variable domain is DGGITQSPKYLFRKEGQNVTLSCEQNLNHDAMYWYRQDPGQGLRLIYYSQIVNDFQKGDIAEGYSVSREKKESFPLTVTSAQKNPTAFYLCASSTSYGNYYGYTFGSGTRLTVV.